Each of the 11 T cell receptor beta chains below was sequenced from the same sample in a study of cytomegalovirus exposure and HLA in healthy donors. Primers included in the PCR were 60 Vbeta and 13 Jbeta primers. Generated by immunoSEQ multiplex PCR, the TCRdb table keeps only in-frame clones and is missing some. In the table there are fewer than 200,000 clones, 76% of which are singletons. The material sequenced was PBMCs. All receptors derive from a female donor in good health and CMV-seronegative.

The chain has TRBV9 and TRBJ2-6; 7 nucleotides agree with TRBD2. Germline CDR1 and CDR2: SGDLS and YYNGEE. V was pared by 0 bases and J by 0 bases, with 6 bases of the junction left unmatched. The CDR3 totals 18 residues. The CDR3 sequence: CASSVVGRGGSGANVLTF. The CDR3 bases are TGTGCCAGCAGCGTAGTAGGGAGGGGTGGCTCTGGGGCCAACGTCCTGACTTTC.

The count of this clone is one. The CDR3 here is CARETNEQGDTGELFF. In nucleotides, the CDR3 is TGTGCCAGAGAAACGAATGAACAGGGCGACACCGGGGAGCTGTTTTTT. The V and J genes are TRBV9 and TRBJ2-2, with D perhaps matching TRBD1 (6 bases). Germline V lookup: CDR1 SGDLS, CDR2 YYNGEE. Trimming took 8 bases from V and 3 from J, leaving 20 bases between them. This CDR3 has 16 amino acids.

The chain joins TRBV19 to TRBJ1-1; D is unclear. The CDR3 runs 12 residues. Deletions cut 7 bases from V and 4 bases from J, with 10 bases between. Germline V CDR1 and CDR2: LNHDA, SQIVND (reference sequence). In DNA form, the CDR3 reads TGTGCCAGTAAGATCGCGAGCACTGAAGCTTTCTTT. Its protein is CASKIASTEAFF.

The chain is built from TRBV9 and TRBJ2-1; D call uncertain. Per the germline V gene, CDR1 is SGDLS and CDR2 is YYNGEE. V gave up 3 bases and J gave up 6 bases, with 10 bases separating them. The CDR3 is made up of 13 amino acids. CDR3 bases: TGTGCCAGCAGCGGTAGCCCCTCCAATGAGCAGTTCTTC. This gives the protein CASSGSPSNEQFF. The complete variable domain, with remaining parts taken from reference TRBV9 and TRBJ2-1, reads DSGVTQTPKHLITATGQRVTLRCSPRSGDLSVYWYQQSLDQGLQFLIQYYNGEERAKGNILERFSAQQFPDLHSELNLSSLELGDSALYFCASSGSPSNEQFFGPGTRLTVL.

The chain has TRBV5-4 and TRBJ2-5, with TRBD2 identical over 13 bases. J lost 5 bases, V lost 3 bases, and 4 bases had no gene match. The germline V gene has CDR1 SGHNT and CDR2 YYREEE (reference sequence). CDR3 length equals 15 residues. The CDR3 spells CASSSTSGRGETQYF. DNA of the CDR3: TGTGCCAGCAGCTCAACTAGCGGGAGGGGTGAGACCCAGTACTTC.

Only a few counts were recorded for this clone. This rearrangement joins TRBV7-2 to TRBJ2-5; D call uncertain. The V end lost 5 bases, the J end lost 0 bases, and 4 bases lay between the germline ends. Germline V gene data show CDR1 as SGHTA and CDR2 as FQGNSA. The CDR3 runs to 12 residues. As DNA, the CDR3 is TGTGCCAGCAGCCCGTACCAAGAGACCCAGTACTTC. As protein: CASSPYQETQYF.

This rearrangement joins TRBV29-1 to TRBJ2-1, with 7 bases lining up with TRBD1. The germline CDR1 and CDR2 sequences are SQVTM and ANQGSEA. This CDR3 spans 15 amino acids. The junction had 11 bases not matched to a gene; V was cut back by 0 bases and J by 9 bases. CDR3 loop: CSVEDWDSRMGEQFF. CDR3 nucleotides: TGCAGCGTTGAAGATTGGGACAGCCGAATGGGTGAGCAGTTCTTC.

The CDR3 DNA is TGTGCCAGCAGGAAGCCCGGAGGGAGGCGTTGGGCTTTCTTT. Translating it yields CASRKPGGRRWAFF. This rearrangement joins TRBV6-9 to TRBJ1-1; no reliable D call. The CDR3 contains 14 residues. Trimming removed 6 bases at V and 11 bases at J, with 22 bases between. The germline V gene has CDR1 MNHGY and CDR2 SVAAGI.

This clone has just a few counts. The CDR3 coding sequence is TGTGCCAGCAGCCCTATGACAGGGATCCGCACAGATACGCAGTATTTT. Protein: CASSPMTGIRTDTQYF. The chain has TRBV9 and TRBJ2-3, with 7 nucleotides matching TRBD1. From germline, CDR1 is SGDLS and CDR2 YYNGEE. V lost 4 bases, J lost 1 base, and 9 bases stayed unmatched. The CDR3 totals 16 residues.

The chain uses TRBV30 and TRBJ1-4; D not certain. Trimming shortened V by 0 bases and J by 5 bases, and 10 bases separated the two germline ends. Per germline, CDR1 GTSNPN and CDR2 SVGIG (reference sequence). The CDR3 extends over 14 amino acids. The CDR3 protein is CAWSVTPGNEKLFF. The CDR3 nucleotides read TGTGCCTGGAGTGTCACCCCGGGGAATGAAAAACTGTTTTTT.

The CDR3 DNA reads TGTGCCAGCAGCCCGAGTAAAGGACAGGGGTTCTCCTACGAGCAGTACTTC. It specifies CASSPSKGQGFSYEQYF. This sequence joins TRBV5-4 and TRBJ2-7, with 9 bases identical to TRBD1. J was trimmed by 0 bases and V by 4 bases; bases with no gene match: 11. The CDR3 spans 17 residues. CDR1 is SGHNT, CDR2 YYREEE, per germline (reference sequence).